The rows below give T cell receptor beta chains drawn from one sample of a study of cytomegalovirus exposure and HLA in healthy donors. Profiling relied on immunoSEQ multiplex PCR, and the TCRdb table lists in-frame clones only, not all of them. Among 220,000 or so clones, approximately 87% were seen once, and the ten largest hold 4.5% to 7%. Sequenced sample: PBMCs. The receptors stem from a woman between 18 and 29 years old in good health and CMV-seronegative. The CDR3 runs from the conserved cysteine through the conserved F or W. Fields, in order: J gene, V gene, D gene, clone size, CDR3 protein, CDR3 DNA. The D gene is left open where the match is weak. Rows give clone size only sometimes, using once, few, many, or a class for an expanded clone.

j_gene: TRBJ1-1
v_gene: TRBV30
d_gene: NA
abundance: NA
CDR3aa: CAWSARRSSRTEAFF
CDR3nt: TGTGCCTGGAGCGCCCGCCGGTCAAGTAGGACTGAAGCTTTCTTT

j_gene: TRBJ1-2
v_gene: TRBV5-6
d_gene: NA
abundance: NA
CDR3aa: CASTRGLSSNYGYTF
CDR3nt: TGTGCCAGCACCCGGGGGCTCTCCTCTAACTATGGCTACACCTTC

j_gene: TRBJ1-5
v_gene: TRBV9
d_gene: TRBD1
abundance: NA
CDR3aa: CASSAGTGENQPQHF
CDR3nt: TGTGCCAGCAGCGCCGGGACAGGGGAGAATCAGCCCCAGCATTTT

j_gene: TRBJ2-7
v_gene: TRBV6-5
d_gene: NA
abundance: NA
CDR3aa: CASSVQGGPYEQYF
CDR3nt: TGTGCCAGCAGTGTACAGGGTGGACCCTACGAGCAGTACTTC

j_gene: TRBJ1-1
v_gene: TRBV7-9
d_gene: NA
abundance: NA
CDR3aa: CASSLGGTNTEAFF
CDR3nt: TGTGCCAGCAGCTTAGGAGGGACGAACACTGAAGCTTTCTTT

j_gene: TRBJ2-7
v_gene: TRBV28
d_gene: NA
abundance: NA
CDR3aa: CVSGDEQYF
CDR3nt: TGTGTTTCCGGGGACGAGCAGTACTTC

j_gene: TRBJ1-1
v_gene: TRBV7-2
d_gene: TRBD1
abundance: NA
CDR3aa: CASSSGGRPNTEAFF
CDR3nt: TGTGCCAGCAGCTCAGGGGGGCGGCCGAACACTGAAGCTTTCTTT

j_gene: TRBJ1-2
v_gene: TRBV10-3
d_gene: NA
abundance: once
CDR3aa: CAISESLGGYTF
CDR3nt: TGTGCCATCAGTGAGTCTCTGGGTGGCTACACCTTC

j_gene: TRBJ1-5
v_gene: TRBV27
d_gene: TRBD1
abundance: NA
CDR3aa: CASSLLRDRGNQPQHF
CDR3nt: TGTGCCAGCAGTTTATTGCGGGACAGGGGGAATCAGCCCCAGCATTTT

j_gene: TRBJ1-1
v_gene: TRBV9
d_gene: TRBD1
abundance: NA
CDR3aa: CASSAGTGATEAFF
CDR3nt: TGTGCCAGCAGTGCCGGGACAGGGGCTACTGAAGCTTTCTTT

j_gene: TRBJ2-1
v_gene: TRBV9
d_gene: TRBD2
abundance: NA
CDR3aa: CASSERPLRREFSYNEQFF
CDR3nt: TGTGCCAGCAGCGAAAGACCCCTCAGGCGGGAGTTCTCCTACAATGAGCAGTTCTTC

j_gene: TRBJ1-1
v_gene: TRBV20-1
d_gene: NA
abundance: NA
CDR3aa: CSALYNTEAFF
CDR3nt: TGCAGTGCCCTTTATAACACTGAAGCTTTCTTT

j_gene: TRBJ2-3
v_gene: TRBV5-1
d_gene: TRBD2
abundance: NA
CDR3aa: CASSPGGPVDTQYF
CDR3nt: TGCGCCAGCAGCCCGGGGGGGCCCGTAGATACGCAGTATTTT

j_gene: TRBJ1-1
v_gene: TRBV5-1
d_gene: NA
abundance: NA
CDR3aa: CASSPLQGPGTEAFF
CDR3nt: TGCGCCAGCAGCCCGCTACAGGGCCCGGGCACTGAAGCTTTCTTT

j_gene: TRBJ1-2
v_gene: TRBV15
d_gene: NA
abundance: NA
CDR3aa: CATSREQGYGYTF
CDR3nt: TGTGCCACCAGCAGAGAGCAGGGCTATGGCTACACCTTC

j_gene: TRBJ1-5
v_gene: TRBV19
d_gene: NA
abundance: NA
CDR3aa: CASSSPWEGGNQPQHF
CDR3nt: TGTGCCAGTAGTAGCCCCTGGGAGGGTGGCAATCAGCCCCAGCATTTT

j_gene: TRBJ1-1
v_gene: TRBV11-2
d_gene: NA
abundance: NA
CDR3aa: CASSLVPSTSSRTEAFF
CDR3nt: TGTGCCAGCAGCTTAGTGCCCAGTACCTCCTCGCGGACTGAAGCTTTCTTT

j_gene: TRBJ2-7
v_gene: TRBV5-1
d_gene: NA
abundance: NA
CDR3aa: CASSLDSSAYEQYF
CDR3nt: TGCGCCAGCAGCTTGGATAGTAGCGCGTACGAGCAGTACTTC

j_gene: TRBJ2-7
v_gene: TRBV18
d_gene: TRBD2
abundance: NA
CDR3aa: CASRDEASGSPSVYEQYF
CDR3nt: TGTGCCAGCAGAGATGAGGCTAGCGGGAGCCCAAGTGTGTACGAGCAGTACTTC

j_gene: TRBJ2-7
v_gene: TRBV6-6
d_gene: TRBD1
abundance: NA
CDR3aa: CASSYSGQGNEQYF
CDR3nt: TGTGCCAGCAGTTACTCGGGACAGGGTAACGAGCAGTACTTC

j_gene: TRBJ1-1
v_gene: TRBV6-5
d_gene: NA
abundance: NA
CDR3aa: CASSYATGGGTEAFF
CDR3nt: TGTGCCAGCAGTTACGCGACGGGAGGAGGGACTGAAGCTTTCTTT

j_gene: TRBJ1-2
v_gene: TRBV4-2
d_gene: NA
abundance: once
CDR3aa: CASSQEEGGHGYTF
CDR3nt: TGTGCCAGCAGCCAAGAAGAGGGGGGCCATGGCTACACCTTC

j_gene: TRBJ1-2
v_gene: TRBV28
d_gene: NA
abundance: NA
CDR3aa: CASSIQGYGYTF
CDR3nt: TGTGCCAGCAGTATTCAGGGGTATGGCTACACCTTC

j_gene: TRBJ1-1
v_gene: TRBV15
d_gene: NA
abundance: NA
CDR3aa: CATSNPRGITEAFF
CDR3nt: TGTGCCACCAGCAACCCCAGGGGTATCACTGAAGCTTTCTTT

j_gene: TRBJ2-5
v_gene: TRBV25-1
d_gene: NA
abundance: NA
CDR3aa: CASSGSSDQETQYF
CDR3nt: TGTGCCAGCAGTGGCTCTAGCGACCAAGAGACCCAGTACTTC

j_gene: TRBJ2-7
v_gene: TRBV6-1
d_gene: TRBD2
abundance: NA
CDR3aa: CASSVNGLAGYEQYF
CDR3nt: TGTGCCAGCAGTGTAAATGGACTAGCGGGGTACGAGCAGTACTTC

j_gene: TRBJ1-2
v_gene: TRBV11-2
d_gene: TRBD1
abundance: NA
CDR3aa: CASNSRTGGNYGYTF
CDR3nt: TGTGCCAGCAACTCTCGGACAGGGGGGAACTATGGCTACACCTTC

j_gene: TRBJ1-1
v_gene: TRBV6-6
d_gene: NA
abundance: NA
CDR3aa: CASQRGQNTEAFF
CDR3nt: TGTGCCTCTCAACGGGGACAGAACACTGAAGCTTTCTTT

j_gene: TRBJ2-6
v_gene: TRBV14
d_gene: TRBD1
abundance: NA
CDR3aa: CASSQAQGAAGANVLTF
CDR3nt: TGTGCCAGCAGCCAGGCACAGGGGGCTGCAGGGGCCAACGTCCTGACTTTC

j_gene: TRBJ2-7
v_gene: TRBV18
d_gene: NA
abundance: NA
CDR3aa: CASSRTGTQLNEQYF
CDR3nt: TGTGCCAGCTCACGAACCGGGACACAGCTTAACGAGCAGTACTTC

j_gene: TRBJ1-5
v_gene: TRBV30
d_gene: NA
abundance: NA
CDR3aa: CAWSVGTGGQPQHF
CDR3nt: TGTGCCTGGAGTGTAGGCACCGGGGGTCAGCCCCAGCATTTT

j_gene: TRBJ2-7
v_gene: TRBV5-6
d_gene: NA
abundance: NA
CDR3aa: CASSLETGTYEQYF
CDR3nt: TGTGCCAGCAGCTTGGAGACTGGCACCTACGAGCAGTACTTC

j_gene: TRBJ1-3
v_gene: TRBV2
d_gene: TRBD1
abundance: once
CDR3aa: CASTTGQGNTIYF
CDR3nt: TGTGCCAGCACCACGGGACAGGGAAACACCATATATTTT

j_gene: TRBJ2-2
v_gene: TRBV6-1
d_gene: NA
abundance: few
CDR3aa: CASTRANTGELFF
CDR3nt: TGTGCCAGCACCCGAGCAAACACCGGGGAGCTGTTTTTT

j_gene: TRBJ1-1
v_gene: TRBV6-1
d_gene: NA
abundance: NA
CDR3aa: CASSPREGVNTEAFF
CDR3nt: TGTGCCAGCAGCCCCCGTGAGGGGGTGAACACTGAAGCTTTCTTT

j_gene: TRBJ2-5
v_gene: TRBV30
d_gene: NA
abundance: NA
CDR3aa: CAWSVTGFETQYF
CDR3nt: TGTGCCTGGAGTGTTACAGGGTTTGAGACCCAGTACTTC

j_gene: TRBJ1-5
v_gene: TRBV2
d_gene: NA
abundance: few
CDR3aa: CASTPGGGQPQHF
CDR3nt: TGTGCCAGCACCCCCGGGGGGGGTCAGCCCCAGCATTTT

j_gene: TRBJ1-2
v_gene: TRBV11-2
d_gene: TRBD1
abundance: NA
CDR3aa: CASSQGDSFYGYTF
CDR3nt: TGTGCCAGCAGCCAGGGGGACAGTTTCTATGGCTACACCTTC

j_gene: TRBJ1-2
v_gene: TRBV5-1
d_gene: TRBD1
abundance: once
CDR3aa: CASNLDRGFGGYTF
CDR3nt: TGCGCCAGCAACTTGGACAGGGGTTTTGGTGGCTACACCTTC

j_gene: TRBJ2-6
v_gene: TRBV2
d_gene: TRBD2
abundance: once
CDR3aa: CASSRTSGRPGANVLTF
CDR3nt: TGTGCCAGCAGTCGGACTAGCGGTCGGCCCGGGGCCAACGTCCTGACTTTC

j_gene: TRBJ1-3
v_gene: TRBV10-1
d_gene: NA
abundance: NA
CDR3aa: CASSESGTVGNTIYF
CDR3nt: TGCGCCAGCAGTGAGTCCGGGACCGTTGGAAACACCATATATTTT

j_gene: TRBJ2-5
v_gene: TRBV9
d_gene: NA
abundance: NA
CDR3aa: CASSAMEETQYF
CDR3nt: TGTGCCAGCAGCGCAATGGAGGAGACCCAGTACTTC

j_gene: TRBJ2-3
v_gene: TRBV5-1
d_gene: NA
abundance: few
CDR3aa: CASRRGGRGTDTQYF
CDR3nt: TGCGCCAGCAGACGTGGGGGACGGGGCACAGATACGCAGTATTTT

j_gene: TRBJ2-2
v_gene: TRBV5-1
d_gene: TRBD1
abundance: few
CDR3aa: CASSLDPTGVTGELFF
CDR3nt: TGCGCCAGCAGCTTGGATCCGACAGGGGTCACCGGGGAGCTGTTTTTT

j_gene: TRBJ2-1
v_gene: TRBV5-1
d_gene: NA
abundance: NA
CDR3aa: CASSLVGSSNEQFF
CDR3nt: TGCGCCAGCAGCTTGGTCGGTAGCAGCAATGAGCAGTTCTTC

j_gene: TRBJ2-1
v_gene: TRBV5-1
d_gene: NA
abundance: NA
CDR3aa: CASSLGEVVNEQFF
CDR3nt: TGCGCCAGCAGCTTGGGGGAAGTGGTCAATGAGCAGTTCTTC

j_gene: TRBJ1-2
v_gene: TRBV11-2
d_gene: NA
abundance: NA
CDR3aa: CASSLGVGELYGYTF
CDR3nt: TGTGCCAGCAGCTTAGGGGTGGGAGAACTCTATGGCTACACCTTC

j_gene: TRBJ2-1
v_gene: TRBV12-2
d_gene: NA
abundance: NA
CDR3aa: CASRPHAYDTVDEQFF
CDR3nt: TGTGCAAGTCGCCCCCATGCATACGATACTGTCGATGAGCAGTTCTTC

j_gene: TRBJ1-2
v_gene: TRBV7-2
d_gene: NA
abundance: NA
CDR3aa: CASSLAKYGYTF
CDR3nt: TGTGCCAGCAGCTTAGCCAAGTATGGCTACACCTTC

j_gene: TRBJ1-4
v_gene: TRBV4-2
d_gene: NA
abundance: NA
CDR3aa: CASSQEGVTGPGEKLFF
CDR3nt: TGTGCCAGCAGCCAAGAGGGTGTCACAGGGCCTGGGGAAAAACTGTTTTTT